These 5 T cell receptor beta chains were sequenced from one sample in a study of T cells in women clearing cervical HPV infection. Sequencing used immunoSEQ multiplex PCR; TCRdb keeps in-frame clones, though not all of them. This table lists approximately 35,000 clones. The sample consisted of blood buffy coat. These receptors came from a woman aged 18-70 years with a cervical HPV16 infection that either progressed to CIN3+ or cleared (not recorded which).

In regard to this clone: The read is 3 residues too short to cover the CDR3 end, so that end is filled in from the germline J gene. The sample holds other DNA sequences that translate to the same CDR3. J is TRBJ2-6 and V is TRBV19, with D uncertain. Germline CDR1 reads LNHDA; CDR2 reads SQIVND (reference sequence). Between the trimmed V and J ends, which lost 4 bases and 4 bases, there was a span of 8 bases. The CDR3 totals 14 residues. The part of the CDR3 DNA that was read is TGTGCCAGTAGTAAGGGCCCCGGGGCCAACGTC. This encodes CASSKGPGANV. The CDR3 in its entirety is CASSKGPGANVLTF.

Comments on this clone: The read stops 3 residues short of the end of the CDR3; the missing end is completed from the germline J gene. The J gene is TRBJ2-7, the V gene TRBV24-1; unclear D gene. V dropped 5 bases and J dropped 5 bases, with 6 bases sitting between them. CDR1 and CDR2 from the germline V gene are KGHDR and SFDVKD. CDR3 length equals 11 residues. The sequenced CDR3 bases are TGTGCCACCAGTGGAAACAACGAG. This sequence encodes CATSGNNE. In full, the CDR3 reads CATSGNNEQYF.

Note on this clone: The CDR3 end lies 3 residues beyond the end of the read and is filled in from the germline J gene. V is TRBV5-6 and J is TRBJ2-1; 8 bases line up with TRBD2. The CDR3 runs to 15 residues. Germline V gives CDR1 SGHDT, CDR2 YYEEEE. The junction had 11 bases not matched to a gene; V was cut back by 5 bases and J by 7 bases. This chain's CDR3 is CASSSGMPRGNEQFF. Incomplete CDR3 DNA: TGTGCCAGCAGTAGCGGGATGCCCCGGGGGAATGAG.

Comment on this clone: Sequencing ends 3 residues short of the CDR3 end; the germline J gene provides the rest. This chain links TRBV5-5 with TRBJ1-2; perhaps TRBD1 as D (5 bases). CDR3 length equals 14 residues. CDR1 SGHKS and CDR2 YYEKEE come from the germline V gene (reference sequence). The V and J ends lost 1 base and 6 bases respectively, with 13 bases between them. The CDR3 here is CASSLRISGDGYTF. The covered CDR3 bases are TGTGCCAGCAGCTTGCGGATCTCGGGGGATGGC.

Incomplete CDR3 DNA: TGTGCCAGCAGTGAAGCAGAAGGACAGGGTGGGCAGCCC. Its protein is CASSEAEGQGGQP. The entire CDR3 reads CASSEAEGQGGQPQHF. The rearrangement joins TRBV6-1 to TRBJ1-5; TRBD1 aligns across 8 bases. The CDR3 extends 3 residues past the end of the read, so its final part is completed from the germline J gene. The V and J ends lost 0 bases and 7 bases, in that order; junction bases with no gene match: 8. This CDR3 spans 16 amino acids. CDR1 is MNHNS, CDR2 SASEGT, per germline.